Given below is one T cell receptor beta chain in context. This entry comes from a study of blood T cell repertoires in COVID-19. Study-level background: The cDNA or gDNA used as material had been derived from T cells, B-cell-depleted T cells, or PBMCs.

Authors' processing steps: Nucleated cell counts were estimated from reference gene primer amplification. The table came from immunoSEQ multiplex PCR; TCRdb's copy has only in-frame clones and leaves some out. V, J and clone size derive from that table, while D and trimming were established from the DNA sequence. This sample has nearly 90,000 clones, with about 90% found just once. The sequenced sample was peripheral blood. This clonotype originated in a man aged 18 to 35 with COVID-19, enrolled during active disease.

CDR3 DNA: TGTGCCAGCAGTAGAGCAGGGGTTTGGGTCAAAAACATTCAGTACTTC. Translating gives CASSRAGVWVKNIQYF. The V and J genes are TRBV28 and TRBJ2-4, with TRBD1 as a possible D gene (6 bases). The CDR3 spans 16 residues. V was cut by 5 bases and J by 3 bases, with 17 bases left in between. Germline CDR1 is MDHEN and CDR2 is SYDVKM.